The sequence of this T cell receptor (beta chain) was determined in a study of T-cell reconstitution after alpha-beta-depleted transplantation in children. Study-wide results and caveats: Expanded graft clones, several hundred of them, were reportedly the source of alpha-beta T cells about two months after transplant. It was surviving recipient T cells and thymic progenitors that gave some patients high TCRbeta diversity at day 60. Newly produced T cells mostly accounted for T-cell counts and diversity one year post-transplant.

Unique molecular identifiers featured in how the TCRbeta library was prepared. In TCRdb, the PCR reads were re-called with MiXCR into one record per CDR3 protein. The data hold roughly 160,000 distinct CDR3 sequences, with 11% observed a single time. With regard to this clonotype: The antigen is unknown.

The germline gives CDR1 KGHSH, CDR2 LQKENI. Unmatched junction bases numbered 5, after V lost 3 bases and J lost 4 bases. The CDR3 has 14 residues. The TCR sequence derives from a boy aged 2 to 10 with acute myeloid leukemia, due to receive a stem cell transplant. The starting material was PBMCs, obtained before TCRalphabeta/CD19-depleted stem cell transplant. The chain carries TRBV18 and TRBJ1-1, with 7 bases aligning to TRBD1. DNA for the CDR3: TGTGCCAGCTCACCGGGACAGTCAAGCACTGAAGCTTTCTTT. It specifies CASSPGQSSTEAFF.